The next 24 T cell receptor beta chains were all read from a single sample in a study of Ad26.COV2.S vaccination and SARS-CoV-2 variants. Here immunoSEQ multiplex PCR was the method, and the copy in TCRdb shows in-frame clones only, minus some. The sample lists 400,000 or so clones, approximately 91% seen once, with 3.5% in the top ten. Treatment described: 15 to 20 received Ad26.COV2.S at low or high dose, single or two shots; 5 received placebo; per-sample allocation not given. Sampling took place 63 days after the first vaccine or placebo injection. The sample here was peripheral blood, taken in a trial of Ad26.COV2.S vaccine versus placebo. These receptors came from a person aged 18-65 years who received the Ad26.COV2.S COVID-19 vaccine or a placebo.

The chain uses TRBV13 and TRBJ1-1, with no clear D. The length of the CDR3 is 12 residues. V was trimmed by 7 bases and J by 6 bases, leaving 12 bases between them. Germline lookup yields CDR1 PRHDT and CDR2 FYEKMQ (reference sequence). This chain's CDR3 is CASTPRAAEAFF. The DNA for the CDR3 is TGTGCCAGCACCCCCCGGGCAGCTGAAGCTTTCTTT.

This clone showed up just once. The chain employs TRBV7-8 and TRBJ1-2; the D gene is possibly TRBD1 (5 bases). This CDR3 has 16 residues. V was trimmed by 1 base and J by 0 bases, leaving 12 bases between them. CDR1 is SGHVS, CDR2 FQNEAQ, per germline. CDR3 nucleotides: TGTGCCAGCAGCTTAGTGGCGGGGGAAACTAACTATGGCTACACCTTC. Translating gives CASSLVAGETNYGYTF.

The V gene is TRBV7-2, the J gene TRBJ2-3; D is possibly TRBD2 (5 bases). This CDR3 contains 13 residues. Per germline, CDR1 SGHTA and CDR2 FQGNSA. The ends were cut back, 5 bases at V and 8 bases at J, with 14 bases in the middle. This chain's CDR3 is CASSAPPAGTQYF. DNA of the CDR3: TGTGCCAGCAGCGCCCCCCCGGCGGGTACGCAGTATTTT. Drawing the rest from reference TRBV7-2 and TRBJ2-3, the complete variable domain is GAGVSQSPSNKVTEKGKDVELRCDPISGHTALYWYRQSLGQGLEFLIYFQGNSAPDKSGLPSDRFSAERTGGSVSTLTIQRTQQEDSAVYLCASSAPPAGTQYFGPGTRLTVL.

In the case of this clone: The sample has other DNA sequences that encode this CDR3 too. The CDR3 here is CASSLGGSGNTIYF. DNA of the CDR3: TGTGCCAGCAGCTTGGGGGGGTCAGGAAACACCATATATTTT. The V gene is TRBV13, the J gene TRBJ1-3, with a possible D match to TRBD1 (5 bases). CDR1 PRHDT and CDR2 FYEKMQ come from the germline V gene (reference sequence). Trimming removed 3 bases at V and 4 bases at J, with 10 bases between. There are 14 residues in the CDR3.

The chain recombines TRBV6-5 with TRBJ1-1; 8 bases are a match to TRBD1. From germline, CDR1 is MNHEY and CDR2 SVGAGI. Trimming took 5 bases from V and 5 from J; bases not matched to a gene: 4. This CDR3 contains 13 residues. The CDR3 protein is CASSRQGKTEAFF. For the CDR3, the DNA is TGTGCCAGCAGTCGACAGGGGAAGACTGAAGCTTTCTTT.

This chain joins TRBV24-1 and TRBJ1-1; D might be TRBD1 (6 bases). The CDR3 loop spans 12 amino acids. The germline gives CDR1 KGHDR, CDR2 SFDVKD. V lost 4 bases and J 11 bases, leaving 13 bases between the germline ends. CDR3: CATSESQGAAFF. The DNA for the CDR3 is TGTGCCACCAGTGAGTCACAGGGCGCCGCTTTCTTT.

This clone was observed a handful of times. The J gene is TRBJ1-2, the V gene TRBV19, with D maybe TRBD1 (5 bases). The CDR3 sequence is 13 residues long. V shed 5 bases and J shed 8 bases, with 15 bases lying between them. Germline-derived CDR1 and CDR2 are LNHDA and SQIVND (reference sequence). CDR3 sequence: CASSVGGEGGYTF. The CDR3 nucleotides are TGTGCCAGTAGTGTCGGGGGAGAAGGCGGCTACACCTTC. Together with reference TRBV19 and TRBJ1-2, the CDR3 gives the full variable domain: DGGITQSPKYLFRKEGQNVTLSCEQNLNHDAMYWYRQDPGQGLRLIYYSQIVNDFQKGDIAEGYSVSREKKESFPLTVTSAQKNPTAFYLCASSVGGEGGYTFGSGTRLTVV.

This chain connects TRBV3-1 (or the pseudogene TRBV3-2) to TRBJ1-2, with D perhaps matching TRBD1 (5 bases). The germline V gene encodes CDR1 LGHDT and CDR2 YNNKEL (reference sequence). The CDR3 totals 15 residues. Trimming cost V 1 base and J 6 bases, with 15 bases left between them. The CDR3 region has the DNA TGTGCCAGCAGCCAAGGTTCTGGGACGTTTGATGGCTACACCTTC. Translation: CASSQGSGTFDGYTF.

V usage is TRBV7-2 and J usage is TRBJ1-5, with 8 bases aligning to TRBD1. V dropped 5 bases and J dropped 7; count of bases not matched to a gene: 7. This CDR3 is built from 14 residues. CDR1 is SGHTA, CDR2 FQGNSA, per germline. This chain's CDR3 is CASSTDRVGQPQHF. The CDR3 DNA follows: TGTGCCAGCAGCACGGACAGGGTTGGACAGCCCCAGCATTTT.

The V gene is TRBV7-9, the J gene TRBJ1-5, with D hard to call. The V gene lost 1 base and the J gene lost 9 bases, with 10 bases spanning the gap. CDR3 length: 13 amino acids. Germline V gene data show CDR1 as SEHNR and CDR2 as FQNEAQ (reference sequence). This chain's CDR3 is CASSLGPGLPQHF. CDR3 coding DNA: TGTGCCAGCAGCTTAGGCCCGGGGTTGCCCCAGCATTTT.

The J gene is TRBJ2-7, the V gene TRBV7-2; D is possibly TRBD2 (5 bases). V lost 5 bases to trimming and J lost 6 bases, with 14 bases between them. CDR3 length equals 13 residues. Per the germline V gene, CDR1 is SGHTA and CDR2 is FQGNSA. The CDR3 loop is CASSRPDGSEQYF. DNA of the CDR3: TGTGCCAGCAGCCGCCCCGATGGGAGCGAGCAGTACTTC.

This clone was recorded only once. CDR3 sequence (DNA): TGTGCCACCAGCAGGACACCGGGACAGCGGAATGAAAAACTGTTTTTT. It codes for CATSRTPGQRNEKLFF. The rearrangement joins TRBV15 to TRBJ1-4; TRBD1 matches at 7 bases. The ends lost 3 bases at V and 5 bases at J; junction bases unmatched: 9. CDR1 LNHNV and CDR2 YYDKDF come from the germline V gene (reference sequence). The CDR3 extends over 16 amino acids.

With respect to this clone: The same CDR3 arises from other DNA sequences in this sample as well. The chain has TRBV7-9 and TRBJ1-2; maybe TRBD1 (5 bases). The CDR3 has 13 residues. Germline lookup yields CDR1 SEHNR and CDR2 FQNEAQ (reference sequence). V shed 4 bases and J shed 2 bases, with 8 bases lying between them. CDR3 nucleotides: TGTGCCAGCAGCTCGACAGACAACTATGGCTACACCTTC. It encodes CASSSTDNYGYTF. Combining the CDR3 with reference TRBV7-9 and TRBJ1-2 gives the whole variable domain DTGVSQNPRHKITKRGQNVTFRCDPISEHNRLYWYRQTLGQGPEFLTYFQNEAQLEKSRLLSDRFSAERPKGSFSTLEIQRTEQGDSAMYLCASSSTDNYGYTFGSGTRLTVV.

J is TRBJ1-1 and V is TRBV5-4, with D unresolved. Germline V lookup: CDR1 SGHNT, CDR2 YYREEE (reference sequence). The CDR3 has 12 amino acids. The V gene lost 6 bases and the J gene lost 4 bases, with 10 bases spanning the gap. The CDR3 DNA reads TGTGCCAGCAACACAGCGGGCACTGAAGCTTTCTTT. Its translation is CASNTAGTEAFF.

The chain is built from TRBV23-1 and TRBJ1-6; 8 bases map to TRBD1. TRBV23-1 is labeled an ORF, and its function is uncertain. The CDR3 has 14 residues. V dropped 4 bases and J dropped 10; count of bases not matched to a gene: 6. The CDR3 protein is CASSPRTGWSPLHF. The CDR3, as DNA: TGCGCCAGCAGTCCTAGGACAGGGTGGTCACCCCTCCACTTT.

The chain combines TRBV6-5 with TRBJ1-2, with unresolved D. This CDR3 region has 15 residues. Germline CDR1 reads MNHEY; CDR2 reads SVGAGI. V was shortened by 2 bases and J by 3 bases, with 13 bases between the two germline ends. The CDR3 DNA reads as TGTGCCAGCAGTTACGTGCGGACCGGGGACTATGGCTACACCTTC. This codes for CASSYVRTGDYGYTF.

V and J are TRBV11-2 and TRBJ2-6; tentatively, D is TRBD1 (6 bases). The CDR3 runs 15 residues. V dropped 2 bases and J dropped 1 base, with 6 bases sitting between them. CDR1 SGHAT and CDR2 FQNNGV come from the germline V gene. CDR3 sequence: CASSLQGSGANVLTF. The CDR3 DNA is TGTGCCAGCAGCTTACAGGGGTCTGGGGCCAACGTCCTGACTTTC.

The genes are TRBV29-1 and TRBJ1-2, with TRBD1 matching over 11 bases. Per the germline V gene, CDR1 is SQVTM and CDR2 is ANQGSEA. The CDR3 runs 14 residues. The V gene end was trimmed by 3 bases and the J gene end by 4 bases; junction bases not matched to a gene: 4. CDR3: CSVDRTGGRYGYTF. For the CDR3, the DNA is TGCAGCGTTGACAGGACAGGGGGCCGCTATGGCTACACCTTC.

The rearrangement joins TRBV19 to TRBJ1-2; D is uncertain. Germline V lookup: CDR1 LNHDA, CDR2 SQIVND (reference sequence). This CDR3 is 14 amino acids long. V lost 0 bases, J lost 7 bases, and 12 bases lay in between. CDR3 region: CASSIDGIESGYTF. DNA of the CDR3: TGTGCCAGTAGTATAGATGGGATTGAAAGTGGCTACACCTTC.

The CDR3 DNA reads TGTGCCAGCTCACCGGATTCAAGGGTTATGAACACTGAAGCTTTCTTT. As protein: CASSPDSRVMNTEAFF. This chain joins TRBV18 and TRBJ1-1; no reliable D call. The CDR3 consists of 16 residues. Trimming left V 3 bases short and J 0 bases short, with 14 bases between. Looked up from germline, CDR1 is KGHSH and CDR2 is LQKENI.

This clone has only one observation. This sequence joins TRBV5-5 and TRBJ2-1, with 10 bases identical to TRBD2. The germline V gene encodes CDR1 SGHKS and CDR2 YYEKEE (reference sequence). The CDR3 is 15 amino acids. With 0 bases clipped from V and 3 bases from J, the junction kept 0 bases outside the gene matches. CDR3 protein: CASSLASGGYNEQFF. The CDR3 DNA is TGTGCCAGCAGCTTGGCTAGCGGGGGCTACAATGAGCAGTTCTTC.

The chain joins TRBV3-1 (or the pseudogene TRBV3-2) to TRBJ1-2, with D perhaps TRBD1 (6 bases). CDR1 and CDR2 from the germline V gene are LGHDT and YNNKEL (reference sequence). Trimming took off 1 base at V and 5 bases at J, with 17 bases between the two ends. This CDR3 contains 16 residues. CDR3 DNA: TGTGCCAGCAGCCAAGGACCAAAGGCCCAGGGGTATGGCTACACCTTC. It specifies CASSQGPKAQGYGYTF.

The chain carries TRBV4-1 and TRBJ2-7; D perhaps matches TRBD2 (5 bases). CDR1 and CDR2 from the germline V gene are MGHRA and YSYEKL. CDR3 length: 15 amino acids. V was pared by 0 bases and J by 4 bases, with 13 bases between. CDR3 nucleotide sequence: TGCGCCAGCAGCCAAGACCCGGCTAGCCTTTACGAGCAGTACTTC. Its translation is CASSQDPASLYEQYF.

A single count supports this clone. This chain connects TRBV5-7 to TRBJ2-2; tentative D call: TRBD1 (5 bases). TRBV5-7 is an open reading frame, and its role is uncertain. This CDR3 has 15 residues. V shed 4 bases and J shed 2 bases, with 12 bases lying between them. CDR3 bases: TGTGCCAGCAGCACCCGACAGCTTAACACCGGGGAGCTGTTTTTT. Its protein is CASSTRQLNTGELFF.